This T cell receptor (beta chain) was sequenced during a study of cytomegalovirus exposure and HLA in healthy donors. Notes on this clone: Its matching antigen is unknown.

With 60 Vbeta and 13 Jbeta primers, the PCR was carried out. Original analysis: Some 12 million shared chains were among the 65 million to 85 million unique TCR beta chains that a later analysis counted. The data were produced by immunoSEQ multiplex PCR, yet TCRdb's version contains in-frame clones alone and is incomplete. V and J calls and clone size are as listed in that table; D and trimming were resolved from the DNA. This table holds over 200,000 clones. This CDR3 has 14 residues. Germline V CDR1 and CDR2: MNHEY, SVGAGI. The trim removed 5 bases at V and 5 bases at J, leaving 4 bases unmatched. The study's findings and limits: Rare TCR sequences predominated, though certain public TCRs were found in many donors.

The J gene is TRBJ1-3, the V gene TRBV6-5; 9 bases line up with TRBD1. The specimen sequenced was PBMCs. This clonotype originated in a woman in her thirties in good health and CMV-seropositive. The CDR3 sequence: CASSQGQGRNTIYF. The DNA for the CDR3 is TGTGCCAGCAGTCAAGGACAGGGGAGAAACACCATATATTTT.